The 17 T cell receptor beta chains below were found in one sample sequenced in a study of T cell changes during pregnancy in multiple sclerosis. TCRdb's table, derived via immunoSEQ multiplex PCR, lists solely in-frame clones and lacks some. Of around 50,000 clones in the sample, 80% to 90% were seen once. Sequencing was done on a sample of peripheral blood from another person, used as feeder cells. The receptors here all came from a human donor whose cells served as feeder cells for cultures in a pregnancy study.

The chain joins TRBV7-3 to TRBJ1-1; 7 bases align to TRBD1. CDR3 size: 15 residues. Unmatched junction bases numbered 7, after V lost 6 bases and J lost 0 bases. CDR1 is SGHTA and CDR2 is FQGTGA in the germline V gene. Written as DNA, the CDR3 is TGTGCCAGCAGTTCCGGGACAGTAATGAACACTGAAGCTTTCTTT. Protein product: CASSSGTVMNTEAFF.

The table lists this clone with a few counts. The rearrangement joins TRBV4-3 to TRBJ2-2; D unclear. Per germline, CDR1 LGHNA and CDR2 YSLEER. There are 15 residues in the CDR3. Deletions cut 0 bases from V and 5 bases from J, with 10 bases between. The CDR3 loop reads CASSQDLRVTGELFF. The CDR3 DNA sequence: TGCGCCAGCAGCCAAGATTTAAGGGTTACCGGGGAGCTGTTTTTT.

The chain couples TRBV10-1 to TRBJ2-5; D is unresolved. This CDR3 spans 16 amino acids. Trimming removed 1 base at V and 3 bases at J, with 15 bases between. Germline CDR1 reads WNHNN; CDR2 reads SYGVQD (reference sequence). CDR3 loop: CASSEYGPRLEETQYF. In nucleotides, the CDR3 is TGCGCCAGCAGTGAGTACGGACCACGTTTGGAAGAGACCCAGTACTTC.

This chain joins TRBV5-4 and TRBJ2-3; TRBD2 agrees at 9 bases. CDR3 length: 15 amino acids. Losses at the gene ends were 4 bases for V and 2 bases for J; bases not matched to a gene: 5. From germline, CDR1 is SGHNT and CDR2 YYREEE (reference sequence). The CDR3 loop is CASSPGLADTDTQYF. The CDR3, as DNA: TGTGCCAGCAGCCCGGGACTAGCCGACACAGATACGCAGTATTTT.

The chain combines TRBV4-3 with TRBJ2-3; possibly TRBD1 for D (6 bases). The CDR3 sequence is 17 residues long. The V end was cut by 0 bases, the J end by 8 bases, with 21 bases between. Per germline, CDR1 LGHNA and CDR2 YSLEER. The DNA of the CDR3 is TGCGCCAGCAGCCAAGACTTAGGGGGAAGGAGAATAAGTACGCAGTATTTT. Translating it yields CASSQDLGGRRISTQYF.

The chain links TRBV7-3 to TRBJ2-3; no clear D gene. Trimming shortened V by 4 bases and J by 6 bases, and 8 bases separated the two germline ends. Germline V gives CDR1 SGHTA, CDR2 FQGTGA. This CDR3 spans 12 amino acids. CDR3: CASSSSRDTQYF. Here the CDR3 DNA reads TGTGCCAGCAGCTCCTCCCGTGATACGCAGTATTTT.

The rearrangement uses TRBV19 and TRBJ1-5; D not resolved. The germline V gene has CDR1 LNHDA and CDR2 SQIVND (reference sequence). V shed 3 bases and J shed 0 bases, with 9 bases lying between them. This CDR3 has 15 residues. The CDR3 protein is CASSMEGYSNQPQHF. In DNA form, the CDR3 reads TGTGCCAGTAGTATGGAGGGCTATAGCAATCAGCCCCAGCATTTT. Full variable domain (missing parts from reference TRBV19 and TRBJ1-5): DGGITQSPKYLFRKEGQNVTLSCEQNLNHDAMYWYRQDPGQGLRLIYYSQIVNDFQKGDIAEGYSVSREKKESFPLTVTSAQKNPTAFYLCASSMEGYSNQPQHFGDGTRLSIL.

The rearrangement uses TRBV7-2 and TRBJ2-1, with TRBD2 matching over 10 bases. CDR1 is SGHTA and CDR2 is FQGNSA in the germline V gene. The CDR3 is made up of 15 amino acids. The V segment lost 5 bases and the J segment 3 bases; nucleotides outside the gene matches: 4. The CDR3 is CASSPLAGVYNEQFF. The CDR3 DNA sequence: TGTGCCAGCAGCCCTCTAGCGGGAGTCTACAATGAGCAGTTCTTC.

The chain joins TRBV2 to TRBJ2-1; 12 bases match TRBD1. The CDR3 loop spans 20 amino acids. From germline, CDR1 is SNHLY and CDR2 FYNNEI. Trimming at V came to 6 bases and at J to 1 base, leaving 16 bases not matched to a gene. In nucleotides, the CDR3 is TGTGCCAGCAGAGCCCCCGGGACAGGGGGCGTCAAGTGGTCCTACAATGAGCAGTTCTTC. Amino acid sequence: CASRAPGTGGVKWSYNEQFF.

CDR3 DNA sequence: TGTGCCAGCAGCGTAGCTCTAGGACAGGGTCAAGAGACCCAGTACTTC. Translating it yields CASSVALGQGQETQYF. V is TRBV9 and J is TRBJ2-5, with TRBD1 identical over 8 bases. Germline V lookup: CDR1 SGDLS, CDR2 YYNGEE. Trimming at V came to 0 bases and at J to 2 bases, leaving 6 bases not matched to a gene. The length of the CDR3 is 16 residues.

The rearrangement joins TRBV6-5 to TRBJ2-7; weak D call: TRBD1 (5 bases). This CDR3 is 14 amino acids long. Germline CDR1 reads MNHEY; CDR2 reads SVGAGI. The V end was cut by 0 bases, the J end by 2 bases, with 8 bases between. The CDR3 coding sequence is TGTGCCAGCAGTTACTCCGGCAGGGCCTACGAGCAGTACTTC. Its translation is CASSYSGRAYEQYF.

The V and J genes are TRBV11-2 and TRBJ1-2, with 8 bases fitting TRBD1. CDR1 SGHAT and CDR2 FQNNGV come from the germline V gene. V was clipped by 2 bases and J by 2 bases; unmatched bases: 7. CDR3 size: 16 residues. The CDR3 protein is CASSLRGQGANYGYTF. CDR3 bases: TGTGCCAGCAGCTTAAGGGGGCAGGGGGCGAACTATGGCTACACCTTC.

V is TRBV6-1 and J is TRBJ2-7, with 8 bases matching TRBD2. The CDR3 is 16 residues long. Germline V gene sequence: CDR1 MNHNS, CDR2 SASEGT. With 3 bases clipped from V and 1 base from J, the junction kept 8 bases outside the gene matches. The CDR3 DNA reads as TGTGCCAGCAGTGAGTCTCGGGGGGGGCCTTCCTACGAGCAGTACTTC. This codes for CASSESRGGPSYEQYF.

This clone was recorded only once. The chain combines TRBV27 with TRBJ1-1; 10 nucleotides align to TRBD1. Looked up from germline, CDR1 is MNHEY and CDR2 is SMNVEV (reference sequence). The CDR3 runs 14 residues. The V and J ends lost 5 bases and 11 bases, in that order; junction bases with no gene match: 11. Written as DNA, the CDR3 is TGTGCCAGCAGTGGTAACCGGGACAGGGGAGGGGCTTTCTTT. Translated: CASSGNRDRGGAFF.

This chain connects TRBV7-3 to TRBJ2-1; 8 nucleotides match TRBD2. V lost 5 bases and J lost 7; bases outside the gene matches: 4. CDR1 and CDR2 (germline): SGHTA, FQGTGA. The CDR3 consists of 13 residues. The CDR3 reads CASSRGTRNEQFF. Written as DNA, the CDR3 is TGTGCCAGCAGCCGCGGGACTAGGAATGAGCAGTTCTTC. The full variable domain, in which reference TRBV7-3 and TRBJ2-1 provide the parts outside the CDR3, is GAGVSQTPSNKVTEKGKYVELRCDPISGHTALYWYRQSLGQGPEFLIYFQGTGAADDSGLPNDRFFAVRPEGSVSTLKIQRTERGDSAVYLCASSRGTRNEQFFGPGTRLTVL.

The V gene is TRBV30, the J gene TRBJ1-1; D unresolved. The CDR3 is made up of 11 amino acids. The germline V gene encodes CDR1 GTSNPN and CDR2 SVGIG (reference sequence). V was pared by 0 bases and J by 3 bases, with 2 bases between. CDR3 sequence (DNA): TGTGCCTGGAGTGTGGACACTGAAGCTTTCTTT. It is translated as CAWSVDTEAFF. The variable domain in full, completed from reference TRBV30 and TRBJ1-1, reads SQTIHQWPATLVQPVGSPLSLECTVEGTSNPNLYWYRQAAGRGLQLLFYSVGIGQISSEVPQNLSASRPQDRQFILSSKKLLLSDSGFYLCAWSVDTEAFFGQGTRLTVV.

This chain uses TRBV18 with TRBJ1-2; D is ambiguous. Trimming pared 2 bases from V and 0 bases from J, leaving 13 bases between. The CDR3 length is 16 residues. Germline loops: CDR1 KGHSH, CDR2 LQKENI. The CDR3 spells CASSPSVSATNYGYTF. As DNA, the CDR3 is TGTGCCAGCTCACCAAGTGTCAGCGCCACTAACTATGGCTACACCTTC.